The clone carrying this TCR beta chain showed up many times. The antigen is undetermined. The source of the sample is a study of T-cell reconstitution after alpha-beta-depleted transplantation in children. Notes on the study in general: Several patients had high TCRbeta diversity at day 60; it came from surviving recipient T cells and thymic progenitors. Several hundred expanded graft clones reportedly supplied alpha-beta T cells about two months after transplant.

Unique molecular identifiers were incorporated into the prepared TCRbeta library. TCRdb called the PCR reads again in MiXCR, with one record for every CDR3 protein. The top ten clones hold roughly 14% of a sample with about 600,000 distinct CDR3 sequences, about 21% of them seen once. The germline V gene encodes CDR1 MNHNS and CDR2 SASEGT. CDR3 length equals 13 residues. Deletions cut 1 base from V and 3 bases from J, with 6 bases between. The gene calls are TRBV6-1 and TRBJ1-2; D remains ambiguous. This clonotype was obtained from a boy less than two years old who had a stem cell transplant for acute myeloid leukemia, so the T cells may come from the graft donor. This material consisted of PBMCs, mostly from graft donor cells, taken 360 days after TCRalphabeta/CD19-depleted stem cell transplant. This CDR3 is CASSEGQYYGYTF. CDR3 in DNA: TGTGCCAGCAGTGAAGGGCAGTACTATGGCTACACCTTC.